The 6 T cell receptor beta chains listed next were all sequenced from one sample in a study of monozygotic twins with inflammatory bowel disease. Reprocessing the 5' RACE reads, TCRdb reports a single entry for every CDR3 protein and omits DNA. In all, the sample yields approximately 100,000 distinct CDR3 sequences. What was sequenced was blood. These receptors were obtained from a human donor with ulcerative colitis or Crohn's disease, or a healthy co-twin of an affected twin (not recorded which).

CDR3 amino acids: CASSSLGGLTDTQYF. This chain uses TRBV7-2 with TRBJ2-3; the D call from TCRdb, TRBD2, cannot be confirmed without DNA. CDR3 length: 15 amino acids. Germline V gene sequence: CDR1 SGHTA, CDR2 FQGNSA. Variable domain in full (rest from reference TRBV7-2 and TRBJ2-3): GAGVSQSPSNKVTEKGKDVELRCDPISGHTALYWYRQSLGQGLEFLIYFQGNSAPDKSGLPSDRFSAERTGGSVSTLTIQRTQQEDSAVYLCASSSLGGLTDTQYFGPGTRLTVL.

The chain employs TRBV5-1 and TRBJ2-7; there is no DNA to check the TCRdb D call of TRBD1. CDR1 and CDR2 from the germline V gene are SGHRS and YFSETQ. The CDR3 runs 15 residues. CDR3 sequence: CASSRTTPGHREQYF.

Here the CDR3 reads CASSYRVGPYEQYF. The rearrangement links TRBV13 to TRBJ2-7. Germline V lookup: CDR1 PRHDT, CDR2 FYEKMQ (reference sequence). The CDR3 is 14 amino acids.

This chain uses TRBV5-1 with TRBJ1-6; the TCRdb D gene call, TRBD1, has no DNA to confirm it. The CDR3 loop spans 16 amino acids. Germline loops: CDR1 SGHRS, CDR2 YFSETQ. The chain's CDR3 is CASRTGTGTYNSPLHF.

The chain is built from TRBV5-1 and TRBJ1-5; TCRdb selects TRBD1, and the lack of DNA leaves this call unchecked. The CDR3 runs to 14 residues. Germline-derived CDR1 and CDR2 are SGHRS and YFSETQ. The chain's CDR3 is CASSLAGAEQPQHF.

The chain recombines TRBV30 with TRBJ2-5; the TCRdb D gene call, TRBD1, has no DNA to confirm it. The CDR3 contains 18 residues. CDR1 is GTSNPN and CDR2 is SVGIG in the germline V gene (reference sequence). CDR3 sequence: CAWSGGSPRVSYRETQYF.